This TCR beta chain was retrieved from a study of cytomegalovirus exposure and HLA in healthy donors. Across the whole study: As an earlier analysis found, roughly 180 million T cells yielded around 110 million unique TCR beta sequences. Regarding the study as a whole: In an earlier analysis, most TCR beta V segments were productive about 87% or about 30% of the time. Reported findings show TCR beta sequences accurately forecast HLA-A and HLA-B alleles in most subjects.

The V end lost 9 bases, the J end lost 4 bases, and 10 bases lay between the germline ends. Germline V gene sequence: CDR1 SNHLY, CDR2 FYNNEI. The CDR3 contains 11 residues. With regard to this clone: Its antigen remains unknown.

The PCR contained 60 Vbeta and 13 Jbeta primers. TCRdb keeps only in-frame clones here, not all; method: immunoSEQ multiplex PCR. This sample yields 100,000 to 150,000 clones, of which roughly 80% are seen a single time; under 4.5% belongs to the top ten. The receptor was derived from a man aged 18 to 29 in good health and CMV-seropositive. The V call is TRBV2, the J call TRBJ2-7; D is possibly TRBD1 (6 bases). The sequencing input was PBMCs. CDR3 in amino acids: CASWGPYEQYF. The CDR3 DNA follows: TGTGCCAGTTGGGGGCCGTACGAGCAGTACTTC.